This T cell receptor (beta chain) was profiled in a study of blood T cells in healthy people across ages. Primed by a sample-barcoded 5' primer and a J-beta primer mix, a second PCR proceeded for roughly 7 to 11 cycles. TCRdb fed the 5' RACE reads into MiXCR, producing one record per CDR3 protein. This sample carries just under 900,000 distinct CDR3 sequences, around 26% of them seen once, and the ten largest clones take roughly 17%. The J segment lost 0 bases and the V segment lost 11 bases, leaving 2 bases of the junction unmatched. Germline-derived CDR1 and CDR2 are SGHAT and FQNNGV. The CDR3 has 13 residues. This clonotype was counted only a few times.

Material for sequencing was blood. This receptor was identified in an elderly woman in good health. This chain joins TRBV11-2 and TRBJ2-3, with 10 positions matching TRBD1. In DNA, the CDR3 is TGTGCCGGGGGACAGGGGAGCACAGATACGCAGTATTTT. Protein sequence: CAGGQGSTDTQYF.